This T cell receptor (beta chain) is from a study of T-cell memory formation after mild COVID-19. TCRdb itself ran the 5' RACE reads through MiXCR, one entry per CDR3 protein. The table shows hundreds of thousands of distinct CDR3 sequences, with approximately 19% occurring only once. V was pared by 6 bases and J by 2 bases, with 15 bases between. The CDR3 loop spans 14 amino acids. The germline gives CDR1 SQVTM, CDR2 ANQGSEA. Sequenced sample: PBMCs or a T cell subset sorted from them (not recorded which). The sequence derives from an adult woman who had mild COVID-19 (a few samples of this study predate the infection). Cell type and time point are not known. The chain employs TRBV29-1 and TRBJ2-3, with D possibly being TRBD2 (6 bases). The CDR3 nucleotides read TGCAGCGTCCGGTTAAGGACTAACACAGATACGCAGTATTTT. This sequence encodes CSVRLRTNTDTQYF.